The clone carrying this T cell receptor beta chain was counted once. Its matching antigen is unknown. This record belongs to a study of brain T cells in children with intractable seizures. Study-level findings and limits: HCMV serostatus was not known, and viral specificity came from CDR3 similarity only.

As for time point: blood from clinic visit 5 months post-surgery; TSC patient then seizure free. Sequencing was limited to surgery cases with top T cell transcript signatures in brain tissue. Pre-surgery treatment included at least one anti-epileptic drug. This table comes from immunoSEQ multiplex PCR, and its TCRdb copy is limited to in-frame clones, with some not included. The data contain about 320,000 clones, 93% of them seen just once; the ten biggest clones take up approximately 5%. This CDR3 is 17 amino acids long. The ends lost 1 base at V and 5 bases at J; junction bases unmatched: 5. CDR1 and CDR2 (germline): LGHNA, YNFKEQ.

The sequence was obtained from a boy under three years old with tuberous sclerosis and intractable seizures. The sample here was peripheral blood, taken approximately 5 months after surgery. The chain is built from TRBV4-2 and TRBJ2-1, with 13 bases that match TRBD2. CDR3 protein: CASSQGGLAGFHNEQFF. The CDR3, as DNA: TGTGCCAGCAGCCAAGGGGGACTAGCGGGGTTTCACAATGAGCAGTTCTTC.